Only a few counts were recorded for the clone carrying this T cell receptor (beta chain). This CDR3 has 15 residues. The trim removed 1 base at V and 2 bases at J, leaving 4 bases unmatched. Per germline, CDR1 SGDLS and CDR2 YYNGEE. One entry per CDR3 protein results from TCRdb running MiXCR on the PCR reads. The sample holds approximately 550,000 distinct CDR3 sequences; roughly 23% are singletons and the top ten take around 0.84%. This entry is derived from a study of molecular identifiers for immune sequencing clone quantification. Specimen: naive CD8+ T cells from blood, with Jurkat cell RNA spiked in. Subset reported: FACS-sorted CD8+CD4-CCR7+CD45RA+ naive T cells. The TCR was taken from a human donor in good health. Some libraries in this study had Jurkat cell RNA spiked in. The chain employs TRBV9 and TRBJ2-5; 8 bases map to TRBD1. The CDR3 bases are TGTGCCAGCAGCGTACGGGACAGGAATCAAGAGACCCAGTACTTC. It translates to CASSVRDRNQETQYF.